The rows below give T cell receptor beta chains drawn from one sample of a study of T cell responses to AZD1222 COVID-19 vaccine. Libraries were prepared by immunoSEQ multiplex PCR; TCRdb keeps only in-frame clonotypes and omits some of them. The sample has 100,000 to 150,000 clones, about 87% seen once; the top ten hold over 9.5%. The material was peripheral blood, obtained on day 0 of AZD1222 vaccination. Receptors were obtained from an adult in good health. Both conserved end residues are part of each CDR3. The order of the fields is V gene, J gene, CDR3 protein.

V gene: TRBV27
J gene: TRBJ1-6
CDR3 protein: CASKGRVGYNSPLHF

V gene: TRBV5-6
J gene: TRBJ2-3
CDR3 protein: CASSSGRERWVQYF

V gene: TRBV5-8
J gene: TRBJ1-5
CDR3 protein: CASSFGGQGDVEGNQPQHF

V gene: TRBV30
J gene: TRBJ1-5
CDR3 protein: CAWSARGNQPQHF

V gene: TRBV7-9
J gene: TRBJ2-7
CDR3 protein: CASSFLKTGPYEQYF

V gene: TRBV12-3/TRBV12-4
J gene: TRBJ2-5
CDR3 protein: CASSLLETQYF

V gene: TRBV9
J gene: TRBJ1-6
CDR3 protein: CASSAGQGHNSPLHF

V gene: TRBV5-1
J gene: TRBJ2-5
CDR3 protein: CASSLGQGAGETQYF

V gene: TRBV2
J gene: TRBJ1-2
CDR3 protein: CASRPGAGGSYGYTF

V gene: TRBV12-3/TRBV12-4
J gene: TRBJ1-5
CDR3 protein: CASNPGRGEPQHF

V gene: TRBV10-3
J gene: TRBJ1-1
CDR3 protein: CAIKESVMNTEAFF

V gene: TRBV3-1/TRBV3-2
J gene: TRBJ1-6
CDR3 protein: CASSQGGFGYNSPLHF

V gene: TRBV12-5
J gene: TRBJ1-5
CDR3 protein: CASVPSGGVQPQHF

V gene: TRBV28
J gene: TRBJ1-2
CDR3 protein: CASSYYRGLYGYTF

V gene: TRBV25-1
J gene: TRBJ2-1
CDR3 protein: CASSVQGATQNEQFF

V gene: TRBV29-1
J gene: TRBJ2-7
CDR3 protein: CSVGTRLAANEQYF

V gene: TRBV2
J gene: TRBJ1-1
CDR3 protein: CASSEAGGEAFF

V gene: TRBV7-2
J gene: TRBJ1-1
CDR3 protein: CASSPRSSGLNTEAFF

V gene: TRBV7-3
J gene: TRBJ1-1
CDR3 protein: CASSLTGGGVMNTEAFF

V gene: TRBV13
J gene: TRBJ2-1
CDR3 protein: CASSHGTGRIAGVSWDEQFF

V gene: TRBV6-2/TRBV6-3
J gene: TRBJ2-5
CDR3 protein: CASSYPPVETQYF

V gene: TRBV5-1
J gene: TRBJ1-4
CDR3 protein: CASSPGAFDYGKLFF

V gene: TRBV5-1
J gene: TRBJ2-5
CDR3 protein: CASSLLNSQETQYF

V gene: TRBV11-1
J gene: TRBJ1-5
CDR3 protein: CASSQELDQPQHF

V gene: TRBV28
J gene: TRBJ2-6
CDR3 protein: CASGIGSSGANVLTF